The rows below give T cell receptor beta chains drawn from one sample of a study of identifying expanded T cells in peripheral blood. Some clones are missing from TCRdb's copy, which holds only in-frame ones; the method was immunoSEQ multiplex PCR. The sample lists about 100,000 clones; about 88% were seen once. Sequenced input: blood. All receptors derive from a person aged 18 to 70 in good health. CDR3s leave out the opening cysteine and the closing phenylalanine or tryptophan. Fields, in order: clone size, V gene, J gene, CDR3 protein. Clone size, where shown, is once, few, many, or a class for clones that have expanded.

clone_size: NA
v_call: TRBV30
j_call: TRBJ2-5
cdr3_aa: ASGVLGTQY

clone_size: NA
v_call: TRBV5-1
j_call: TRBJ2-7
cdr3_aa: ASSLRYDRASYEQY

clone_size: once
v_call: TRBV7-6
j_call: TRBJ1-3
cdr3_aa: ASSRDGSSGNTIY

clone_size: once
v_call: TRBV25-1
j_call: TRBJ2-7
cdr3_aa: ASSFREAYEQY

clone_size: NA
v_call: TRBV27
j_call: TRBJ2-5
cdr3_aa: ASSGLAGRETQY

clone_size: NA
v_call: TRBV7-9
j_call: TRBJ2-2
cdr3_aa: ASSFLGAGELF

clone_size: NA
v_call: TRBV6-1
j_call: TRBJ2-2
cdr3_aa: ASSSQGAVPGELF

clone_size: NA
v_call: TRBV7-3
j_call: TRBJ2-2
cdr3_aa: ASSPLPGVHGELF

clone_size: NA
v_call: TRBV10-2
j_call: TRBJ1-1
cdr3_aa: ASSEGRGAGVNTEAF

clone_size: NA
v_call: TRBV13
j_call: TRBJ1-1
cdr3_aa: ASSLENDRGVSEAF

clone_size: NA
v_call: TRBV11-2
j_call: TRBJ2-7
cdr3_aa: ASTETGEQY

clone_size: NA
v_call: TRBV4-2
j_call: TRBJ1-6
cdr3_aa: ASSQERNSPLH

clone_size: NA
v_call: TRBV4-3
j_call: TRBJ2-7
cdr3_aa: ASSYDRGTSYEQY

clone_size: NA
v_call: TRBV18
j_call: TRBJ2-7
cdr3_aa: ASSSRLERQY

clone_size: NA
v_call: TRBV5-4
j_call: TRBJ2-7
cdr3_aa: ASSYASHRGYPYEQY

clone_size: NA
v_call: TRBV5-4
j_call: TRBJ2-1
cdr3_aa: ASSKSGLAGGPLNEQF

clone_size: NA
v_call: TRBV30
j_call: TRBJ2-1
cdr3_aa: AWGIAGELRMYNEQF

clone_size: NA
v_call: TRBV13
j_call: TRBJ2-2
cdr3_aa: ASSLDREGRVGELF

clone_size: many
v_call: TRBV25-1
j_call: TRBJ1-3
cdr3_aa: ASSEMAAGNTIY

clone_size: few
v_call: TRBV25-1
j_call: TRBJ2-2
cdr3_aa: ASSEGQDTGELF

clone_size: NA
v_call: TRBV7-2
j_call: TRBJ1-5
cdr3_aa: ASSLEVGRQGAGNQPQH

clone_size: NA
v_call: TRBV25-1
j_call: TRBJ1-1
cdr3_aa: ANGSTGGFVAF

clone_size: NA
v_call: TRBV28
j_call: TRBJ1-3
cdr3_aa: ASSPYPRGLGNTIY

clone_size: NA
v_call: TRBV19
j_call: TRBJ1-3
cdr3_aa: ASNAHWDTRMLSGNTIY

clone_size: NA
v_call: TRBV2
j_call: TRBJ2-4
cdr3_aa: ASGTLQGGAKNIQY

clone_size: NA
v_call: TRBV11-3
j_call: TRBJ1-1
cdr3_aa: ASSLDHGGREGTEAF

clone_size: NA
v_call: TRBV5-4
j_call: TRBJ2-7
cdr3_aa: ASSPGRGRGGYEQY

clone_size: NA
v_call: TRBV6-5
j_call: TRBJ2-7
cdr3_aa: ASSYAGTGHEQY

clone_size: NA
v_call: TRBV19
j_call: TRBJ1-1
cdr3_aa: AVSAQGATSAF

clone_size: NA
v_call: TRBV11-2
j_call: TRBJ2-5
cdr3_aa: ASSSLGGETQY

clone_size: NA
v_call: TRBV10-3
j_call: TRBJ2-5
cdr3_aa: AISESNREETQY

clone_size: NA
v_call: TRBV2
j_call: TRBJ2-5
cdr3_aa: ASSGVGETQY

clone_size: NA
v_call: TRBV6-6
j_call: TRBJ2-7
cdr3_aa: ARARDRLDYEQY

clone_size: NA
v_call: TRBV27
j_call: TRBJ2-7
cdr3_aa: ASSSGRNYEQY

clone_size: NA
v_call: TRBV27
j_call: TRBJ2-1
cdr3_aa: ASRTGQGFNTGSNNEQF

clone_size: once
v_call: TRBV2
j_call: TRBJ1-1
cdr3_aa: ASSTGTGITEAF

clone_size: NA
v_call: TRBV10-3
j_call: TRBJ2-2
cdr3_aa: AISGQGARGELF

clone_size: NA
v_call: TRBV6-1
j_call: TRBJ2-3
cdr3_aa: ASSETGREDTQY

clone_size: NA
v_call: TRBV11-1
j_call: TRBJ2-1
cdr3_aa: ASSLGVVGFSYNEQF

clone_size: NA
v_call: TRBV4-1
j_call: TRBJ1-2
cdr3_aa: ASSRTGAYGYT

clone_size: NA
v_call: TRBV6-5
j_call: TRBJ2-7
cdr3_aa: ASSYFGRAIVDEQY

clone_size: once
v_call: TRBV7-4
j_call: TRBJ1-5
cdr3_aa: ASSLVQVNQPQH